This T cell receptor beta chain stems from a study of siplizumab effects on memory and regulatory T cells. The CDR3 has 16 residues. Trimming took 6 bases from V and 2 from J, leaving 19 bases between them. The germline CDR1 and CDR2 sequences are MGHRA and YSYEKL. Overall study findings and caveats: The naive T cell population seemed more diverse than memory cells and seemed a major contributor to the alloresponse. Unstimulated subset assignment was obtained for only a minor fraction of alloreactive clones. Proliferating Tregs taken from siplizumab cultures were not shown to have a confirmed suppressive function.

Generated by immunoSEQ multiplex PCR, the TCRdb table keeps only in-frame clones and is missing some. The sample yields fewer than 120,000 clones, 80% to 95% seen once. Details on this clone: The antigen is unknown.

Sequencing was carried out using CD4+ T cells sorted from blood. V and J are TRBV4-1 and TRBJ1-1; the D is unclear. This sequence was found in a human donor in good health. The CDR3 DNA follows: TGCGCCAGCAGGCCAGGCTACCCCGGCAGTAACACTGAAGCTTTCTTT. Translation: CASRPGYPGSNTEAFF.